The 21 T cell receptor beta chains listed next were all sequenced from one sample in a study of human T cells and chemical hapten exposure. Time point denoted: healthy volunteer bleed at 2 weeks. Total RNA was isolated from whole blood that had not been fractionated. One entry per CDR3 protein results from TCRdb running MiXCR on the RACE reads. The top ten hold approximately 2% of the sample, which has roughly 120,000 distinct CDR3 sequences, around 8.2% seen once. The sequenced sample consisted of whole blood. Receptor source: a male donor in good health. Some clones in this sample may be carry-over from other donors' samples.

This clonotype was recorded at least ten times. J is TRBJ2-1 and V is TRBV30; TRBD2 matches at 11 bases. J lost 2 bases, V lost 3 bases, and 3 bases had no gene match. The CDR3 loop spans 15 amino acids. Germline V gene data show CDR1 as GTSNPN and CDR2 as SVGIG (reference sequence). CDR3 sequence reads: CAWSGTSGTYNEQFF. DNA of the CDR3: TGTGCCTGGAGCGGGACTAGCGGAACCTACAATGAGCAGTTCTTC.

The V and J genes are TRBV27 and TRBJ2-7; D is ambiguous. Germline-derived CDR1 and CDR2 are MNHEY and SMNVEV (reference sequence). The CDR3 consists of 16 residues. The V end was cut by 3 bases, the J end by 0 bases, with 15 bases between. The CDR3 DNA sequence: TGTGCCAGCAGTTTCGAGGTCCCAGAGAGCTCCTACGAGCAGTACTTC. This codes for CASSFEVPESSYEQYF.

The chain combines TRBV6-5 with TRBJ2-1; 15 nucleotides agree with TRBD2. The CDR3 runs to 13 residues. V trimming: 6 bases; J trimming: 14 bases; junction bases outside the gene matches: 5. Germline loops: CDR1 MNHEY, CDR2 SVGAGI. The CDR3 coding sequence is TGTGCCAGCAGCCCGGGACTAGCGGGAGGCAAGTTCTTC. This gives the protein CASSPGLAGGKFF.

This chain joins TRBV4-2 and TRBJ2-2, with D uncertain. Germline CDR1 and CDR2: LGHNA and YNFKEQ. The CDR3 runs 12 residues. V was trimmed by 2 bases and J by 5 bases, leaving 3 bases between them. The CDR3 DNA reads as TGTGCCAGCAGCCAAAGAACCGGGGAGCTGTTTTTT. It codes for CASSQRTGELFF.

The V and J genes are TRBV5-1 and TRBJ2-3, with a tentative D call TRBD1 (5 bases). In germline, CDR1 is SGHRS, CDR2 YFSETQ. The CDR3 contains 16 residues. Trimming stripped 4 bases from V and 2 bases from J, with 17 bases between. CDR3 in DNA: TGCGCCAGCAGCCCCCTAGGGGTTACCTTCACAGATACGCAGTATTTT. Its translation is CASSPLGVTFTDTQYF.

This clonotype was detected ten times or more. This rearrangement joins TRBV20-1 to TRBJ2-1; 7 bases are shared with TRBD1. Looked up from germline, CDR1 is DFQATT and CDR2 is SNEGSKA (reference sequence). The CDR3 totals 13 residues. J was trimmed by 4 bases and V by 7 bases; bases with no gene match: 7. The CDR3 coding sequence is TGCAGTGTCACGGGACAGAATTACAATGAGCAGTTCTTC. It encodes CSVTGQNYNEQFF.

This clonotype was detected a few times. V is TRBV18 and J is TRBJ1-1, with 7 bases matching TRBD1. Trimming cost V 0 bases and J 2 bases; bases outside gene matches: 9. The germline V gene encodes CDR1 KGHSH and CDR2 LQKENI. CDR3 length: 17 residues. The CDR3 sequence: CASSPPGVDRSNTEAFF. CDR3 DNA: TGTGCCAGCTCACCACCCGGAGTGGACAGGAGTAACACTGAAGCTTTCTTT.

This clonotype was seen at least ten times. This rearrangement joins TRBV7-2 to TRBJ2-5, with no clear D. CDR3 size: 12 residues. Germline CDR1 reads SGHTA; CDR2 reads FQGNSA. The ends were cut back, 2 bases at V and 5 bases at J, with 6 bases in the middle. The CDR3 sequence is CASSLLVETQYF. The DNA for the CDR3 is TGTGCCAGCAGCTTACTGGTTGAGACCCAGTACTTC.

The CDR3: CSARGQASPNIQYF. CDR3 nucleotides: TGCAGTGCTAGAGGACAGGCCAGCCCAAACATTCAGTACTTC. The genes are TRBV20-1 and TRBJ2-4, with D possibly TRBD1 on 6 matching bases. The germline gives CDR1 DFQATT, CDR2 SNEGSKA (reference sequence). The ends were cut back, 1 base at V and 6 bases at J, with 13 bases in the middle. The CDR3 runs to 14 residues.

V gene TRBV11-2 combines with J gene TRBJ2-7; D gene unclear. The germline gives CDR1 SGHAT, CDR2 FQNNGV. The CDR3 loop spans 15 amino acids. Trimming shortened V by 5 bases and J by 1 base, and 15 bases separated the two germline ends. The CDR3 bases are TGTGCCAGCAGCGACCCCCAGGATGTGTCCTACGAGCAGTACTTC. It is translated as CASSDPQDVSYEQYF. The full variable domain, completed using reference TRBV11-2 and TRBJ2-7, is EAGVAQSPRYKIIEKRQSVAFWCNPISGHATLYWYQQILGQGPKLLIQFQNNGVVDDSQLPKDRFSAERLKGVDSTLKIQPAKLEDSAVYLCASSDPQDVSYEQYFGPGTRLTVT.

There are many counts of this clonotype. This rearrangement joins TRBV11-2 to TRBJ1-1; the D is unclear. Per the germline V gene, CDR1 is SGHAT and CDR2 is FQNNGV. Trimming left V 2 bases short and J 4 bases short, with 5 bases between. The CDR3 is 12 residues long. The CDR3 sequence: CASSLSGTEAFF. CDR3 bases: TGTGCCAGCAGCTTATCTGGCACTGAAGCTTTCTTT.

This chain uses TRBV7-9 with TRBJ2-1, with 7 bases that match TRBD1. The CDR3 has 13 residues. Looked up from germline, CDR1 is SEHNR and CDR2 is FQNEAQ (reference sequence). V lost 2 bases to trimming and J lost 8 bases; unmatched junction nucleotides: 3. The CDR3 DNA follows: TGTGCCAGCAGCTTAACAGGGGCCGATGAGCAGTTCTTC. This sequence encodes CASSLTGADEQFF.

This clonotype was seen only a few times. The rearrangement links TRBV6-2 or TRBV6-3 to TRBJ1-5, with D uncertain. V was cut by 4 bases and J by 2 bases, with 9 bases left in between. CDR1 MNHEY and CDR2 SVGEGT come from the germline V gene. CDR3 length: 14 residues. CDR3 in amino acids: CASSFGQGNQPQHF. In DNA form, the CDR3 reads TGTGCCAGCAGTTTTGGGCAGGGCAATCAGCCCCAGCATTTT.

The gene calls are TRBV4-1 and TRBJ2-1; 8 bases line up with TRBD1. The junction had 25 bases not matched to a gene; V was cut back by 4 bases and J by 5 bases. CDR3 size: 21 residues. Germline V gene sequence: CDR1 MGHRA, CDR2 YSYEKL. CDR3 loop: CASSLPTGQGAASGENNEQFF. The CDR3, as DNA: TGCGCCAGCAGCCTTCCAACCGGACAGGGAGCAGCATCTGGGGAGAACAATGAGCAGTTCTTC.

This clonotype was counted only a few times. The V call is TRBV25-1, the J call TRBJ2-7; 8 positions agree with TRBD1. Germline V gene data show CDR1 as MGHDK and CDR2 as SYGVNS. The ends lost 5 bases at V and 8 bases at J; junction bases unmatched: 2. This CDR3 has 11 residues. In DNA, the CDR3 is TGTGCCAGCAGTCGACAGGGGAAGCAGTACTTC. Translating it yields CASSRQGKQYF.

This clonotype was recorded a few times. This chain links TRBV5-1 with TRBJ2-3; a possible D gene is TRBD2 (6 bases). Germline assignment: CDR1 SGHRS and CDR2 YFSETQ. The CDR3 has 15 amino acids. Trimming shortened V by 3 bases and J by 3 bases, and 14 bases separated the two germline ends. Written as DNA, the CDR3 is TGCGCCAGCAGCTGGTCGGTAGCGGCGACAGATACGCAGTATTTT. Residues: CASSWSVAATDTQYF.

The rearrangement links TRBV7-2 to TRBJ1-6, with D perhaps matching TRBD1 (5 bases). V gave up 0 bases and J gave up 7 bases, with 16 bases separating them. The CDR3 totals 17 residues. The germline V gene has CDR1 SGHTA and CDR2 FQGNSA. The CDR3 DNA reads as TGTGCCAGCAGCTTAGCCCAATCCAGGGTGCCGAATTCACCCCTCCACTTT. Its protein is CASSLAQSRVPNSPLHF.

This clonotype was seen only a few times. This sequence joins TRBV20-1 and TRBJ2-3; possibly TRBD2 for D (5 bases). V was pared by 6 bases and J by 3 bases, with 13 bases between. From germline, CDR1 is DFQATT and CDR2 SNEGSKA (reference sequence). This CDR3 region has 13 residues. This CDR3 is CSAEERMTDTQYF. The CDR3 bases are TGCAGTGCGGAGGAAAGGATGACAGATACGCAGTATTTT.

The chain recombines TRBV12-5 with TRBJ2-2, with TRBD1 identical over 8 bases. Germline V gives CDR1 LGHNT, CDR2 FRNRAP. This CDR3 has 19 residues. The trim removed 0 bases at V and 5 bases at J, leaving 14 bases unmatched. The chain's CDR3 is CASGLVLSDRVAPTGELFF. CDR3 bases: TGTGCTAGTGGTTTGGTACTTTCGGACAGGGTTGCTCCAACCGGGGAGCTGTTTTTT. The full variable domain, rest sourced from reference TRBV12-5 and TRBJ2-2, is DARVTQTPRHKVTEMGQEVTMRCQPILGHNTVFWYRQTMMQGLELLAYFRNRAPLDDSGMPKDRFSAEMPDATLATLKIQPSEPRDSAVYFCASGLVLSDRVAPTGELFFGEGSRLTVL.

This clonotype has at least ten counts. The rearrangement joins TRBV7-9 to TRBJ1-3, with a possible D match to TRBD1 (5 bases). CDR1 and CDR2 (germline): SEHNR, FQNEAQ (reference sequence). V was cut by 4 bases and J by 7 bases, with 14 bases left in between. CDR3 length: 14 amino acids. The CDR3 loop reads CASSSGPSPNTIYF. The CDR3 nucleotides are TGTGCCAGCAGCTCAGGGCCCAGCCCTAACACCATATATTTT.

Only a few counts were recorded for this clonotype. The CDR3 region has the DNA TGTGCCAGCAGCTTGGTTGGGGTCAGGGGAGGCTACACCTTC. Its translation: CASSLVGVRGGYTF. The chain joins TRBV5-4 to TRBJ1-2; D possibly corresponds to TRBD1 (6 bases). CDR1 is SGHNT and CDR2 is YYREEE in the germline V gene (reference sequence). This CDR3 is built from 14 residues. Trimming took off 0 bases at V and 8 bases at J, with 14 bases between the two ends. The whole variable domain, filled in from reference TRBV5-4 and TRBJ1-2, reads ETGVTQSPTHLIKTRGQQVTLRCSSQSGHNTVSWYQQALGQGPQFIFQYYREEENGRGNFPPRFSGLQFPNYSSELNVNALELDDSALYLCASSLVGVRGGYTFGSGTRLTVV.